Detailed here is one T cell receptor beta chain. What it recognizes is unknown. The CDR3 is 15 residues long. With 3 bases clipped from V and 6 bases from J, the junction kept 5 bases outside the gene matches. Germline V gene lookup returns CDR1 KGHSH and CDR2 LQKENI. The repertoire was sequenced with immunoSEQ multiplex PCR; TCRdb's copy has only in-frame clones and lacks some. This repertoire shows under 20,000 clones, about 90% found once; its top ten account for roughly 49%. This entry comes from a study of OX40 agonist ivuxolimab in advanced cancers. Findings and caveats of the study: CD8+ T cells showed, on average, more clonal expansion than CD4+ cells.

The chain uses TRBV18 and TRBJ2-1; 10 bases agree with TRBD1. Specimen: CD4+ or CD8+ T cells sorted from blood, collected in a trial of the OX40 agonist ivuxolimab. The TCR originated in an adult with an advanced solid tumor such as melanoma, head and neck, liver or kidney cancer. In DNA, the CDR3 is TGTGCCAGCTCACCGGTGGACAGGGGGTTCAATGAGCAGTTCTTC. Encoded protein: CASSPVDRGFNEQFF.